The 30 T cell receptor beta chains in this list originate from one sample, sequenced in a study of vaccination and CD4 T cells after COVID-19. No antigen has been assigned to these receptors. At the Johns Hopkins FTIC core, DNA taken from cultured CD4+ T cells was sequenced by way of the Oncomine TCR Beta short-read assay. TCRdb reanalysed the PCR reads using MiXCR and keeps one entry per CDR3 protein. The data hold over 11,000 distinct CDR3 sequences, with under 55% observed a single time. Treatment: approximately nine-day PBMC culture with coronavirus spike peptide pools or control peptides (ViraFEST assay). Sequenced here: CD4+ T cells from blood, cultured in vitro, sampled before SARS-CoV-2 vaccination. These receptors were taken from a human donor who had recovered from COVID-19.

V gene TRBV28 combines with J gene TRBJ1-5; D is perhaps TRBD1 (6 bases). Between the trimmed V and J ends, which lost 6 bases and 3 bases, there was a span of 9 bases. This CDR3 region has 13 residues. CDR1 is MDHEN and CDR2 is SYDVKM in the germline V gene. CDR3 coding DNA: TGTGCCAGCAGCGACAGGAACAATCAGCCCCAGCATTTT. Protein product: CASSDRNNQPQHF.

This clonotype was seen more than once but under ten times. The V and J genes are TRBV6-1 and TRBJ1-3; D is possibly TRBD1 (5 bases). The CDR3 totals 13 residues. Germline-derived CDR1 and CDR2 are MNHNS and SASEGT. The V and J ends lost 7 bases and 0 bases respectively, with 7 bases between them. In nucleotides, the CDR3 is TGTGCCAGCACGGGGGGCTCTGGAAACACCATATATTTT. It encodes CASTGGSGNTIYF.

The gene calls are TRBV19 and TRBJ1-5; D is undetermined. Germline V CDR1 and CDR2: LNHDA, SQIVND (reference sequence). The CDR3 extends over 15 amino acids. V lost 6 bases and J 5 bases, leaving 17 bases between the germline ends. DNA for the CDR3: TGTGCCAGTAGCCCTCCTCAGGCGACCTATCAGCCCCAGCATTTT. Its translation: CASSPPQATYQPQHF. The full variable domain, rest sourced from reference TRBV19 and TRBJ1-5, is DGGITQSPKYLFRKEGQNVTLSCEQNLNHDAMYWYRQDPGQGLRLIYYSQIVNDFQKGDIAEGYSVSREKKESFPLTVTSAQKNPTAFYLCASSPPQATYQPQHFGDGTRLSIL.

V is TRBV7-9 and J is TRBJ1-3, with D maybe TRBD1 (5 bases). This CDR3 region has 15 residues. The germline V and J ends were trimmed by 0 bases and 7 bases, with 13 bases remaining between them. Germline V CDR1 and CDR2: SEHNR, FQNEAQ (reference sequence). The CDR3 loop is CASSLATGLTNTIYF. In DNA, the CDR3 is TGTGCCAGCAGCTTAGCCACAGGTCTTACTAACACCATATATTTT.

The chain has TRBV14 and TRBJ1-2; D is unresolved. Trimming took off 4 bases at V and 4 bases at J, with 13 bases between the two ends. CDR1 SGHDN and CDR2 FVKESK come from the germline V gene. CDR3 length: 14 residues. The CDR3 coding sequence is TGTGCCAGCAGCCCCGGGCCCTCCGCCTATGGCTACACCTTC. Its translation: CASSPGPSAYGYTF.

This clonotype came up a few times. The J gene is TRBJ1-6, the V gene TRBV2; TRBD1 matches at 8 bases. CDR1 is SNHLY and CDR2 is FYNNEI in the germline V gene. With V trimmed by 4 bases and J by 7 bases, 6 bases remained unmatched. The CDR3 length is 15 residues. The DNA for the CDR3 is TGTGCCAGCAGTGGGGAAGGGACAGGCAATTCACCCCTCCACTTT. Translated: CASSGEGTGNSPLHF. The complete variable domain, with remaining parts taken from reference TRBV2 and TRBJ1-6, reads EPEVTQTPSHQVTQMGQEVILRCVPISNHLYFYWYRQILGQKVEFLVSFYNNEISEKSEIFDDQFSVERPDGSNFTLKIRSTKLEDSAMYFCASSGEGTGNSPLHFGNGTRLTVT.

Only a few counts were recorded for this clonotype. The rearrangement joins TRBV27 to TRBJ1-5, with a tentative D call TRBD1 (5 bases). The germline V gene encodes CDR1 MNHEY and CDR2 SMNVEV (reference sequence). The ends were cut back, 1 base at V and 2 bases at J, with 12 bases in the middle. CDR3 size: 16 residues. The CDR3: CASSLFGGRGNQPQHF. The CDR3 bases are TGTGCCAGCAGTTTATTCGGGGGAAGGGGCAATCAGCCCCAGCATTTT.

This clonotype was seen just once. The junction shows a germline mismatch at one end, possibly a read error. The chain recombines TRBV6-1 with TRBJ1-5, with no clear D. Germline V lookup: CDR1 MNHNS, CDR2 SASEGT. The CDR3 loop spans 15 amino acids. The CDR3: CASRPPGSSNQSQHF. Written as DNA, the CDR3 is TGTGCCAGCAGACCCCCGGGCTCCAGCAATCAGTCCCAGCATTTT.

This clonotype has a handful of counts. The rearrangement uses TRBV7-2 and TRBJ2-2; D gene ambiguous. Germline V CDR1 and CDR2: SGHTA, FQGNSA. The CDR3 is 12 amino acids. Trimming removed 2 bases at V and 3 bases at J, with 1 base between. The CDR3 DNA reads TGTGCCAGCAGCTTACACACCGGGGAGCTGTTTTTT. This gives the protein CASSLHTGELFF.

Sample share makes this clonotype large (0.1 to 1%). The chain recombines TRBV11-2 with TRBJ2-5; 9 nucleotides align to TRBD1. Germline trimming cut 5 bases from V and 2 bases from J; bases unmatched to any gene: 3. The CDR3 spans 14 residues. Germline CDR1 and CDR2: SGHAT and FQNNGV. CDR3 sequence reads: CASSPTGGQETQYF. CDR3 sequence (DNA): TGTGCCAGCAGCCCGACAGGGGGGCAAGAGACCCAGTACTTC.

This clonotype was detected a few times. The rearrangement links TRBV20-1 to TRBJ1-1; no reliable D call. Between the trimmed V and J ends, which lost 2 bases and 6 bases, there was a span of 16 bases. Germline loops: CDR1 DFQATT, CDR2 SNEGSKA (reference sequence). CDR3 length equals 14 residues. The CDR3 is CSARQPTPSPEAFF. CDR3 DNA sequence: TGCAGTGCTAGACAGCCGACCCCAAGTCCTGAAGCTTTCTTT.

The gene calls are TRBV11-3 and TRBJ1-2, with a possible D match to TRBD1 (5 bases). The CDR3 covers 13 residues. V was cut by 6 bases and J by 7 bases, with 15 bases left in between. CDR1 is SGHNT, CDR2 YENEEA, per germline. The CDR3 sequence is CASSSGTTFGYTF. DNA for the CDR3: TGTGCCAGCAGTTCCGGGACGACCTTTGGCTACACCTTC.

The V gene is TRBV9, the J gene TRBJ2-2, with 8 bases matching TRBD1. CDR1 and CDR2 from the germline V gene are SGDLS and YYNGEE. The CDR3 loop spans 15 amino acids. J lost 2 bases, V lost 6 bases, and 6 bases had no gene match. The CDR3 nucleotides are TGTGCCAGCACTACCGGGACAGGTAACACCGGGGAGCTGTTTTTT. This encodes CASTTGTGNTGELFF. Filled out from reference TRBV9 and TRBJ2-2, the complete variable domain reads DSGVTQTPKHLITATGQRVTLRCSPRSGDLSVYWYQQSLDQGLQFLIQYYNGEERAKGNILERFSAQQFPDLHSELNLSSLELGDSALYFCASTTGTGNTGELFFGEGSRLTVL.

The gene calls are TRBV4-3 and TRBJ2-5, with TRBD2 matching over 8 bases. The CDR3 has 15 residues. CDR1 LGHNA and CDR2 YSLEER come from the germline V gene. V gave up 1 base and J gave up 5 bases; unmatched junction bases: 6. Here the CDR3 reads CASSQAGGLLETQYF. The CDR3 DNA reads as TGCGCCAGCAGCCAAGCGGGGGGGCTTTTGGAGACCCAGTACTTC.

This chain joins TRBV20-1 and TRBJ1-1; no clear D. The CDR3 runs to 13 residues. The ends were cut back, 1 base at V and 3 bases at J, with 9 bases in the middle. The V gene's germline CDR1 is DFQATT and CDR2 SNEGSKA (reference sequence). DNA of the CDR3: TGCAGTGCTAGAGTTGGGTTAGACACTGAAGCTTTCTTT. Amino acids: CSARVGLDTEAFF.

This clonotype occurred once. The CDR3 nucleotides read TGTGCCAGCAGTCTCGACTTGTACAATGAGCAGTTCTTC. This codes for CASSLDLYNEQFF. The chain is built from TRBV6-2 or TRBV6-3 and TRBJ2-1; D not certain. The V and J ends lost 5 bases and 4 bases respectively, with 9 bases between them. The CDR3 runs to 13 residues. Germline lookup yields CDR1 MNHEY and CDR2 SVGEGT.

The gene calls are TRBV20-1 and TRBJ2-3, with unresolved D. Germline V lookup: CDR1 DFQATT, CDR2 SNEGSKA (reference sequence). The V end was cut by 0 bases, the J end by 5 bases, with 12 bases between. CDR3 length equals 14 residues. The CDR3 spells CSARDSIKLDTQYF. In nucleotides, the CDR3 is TGCAGTGCTAGAGATTCAATAAAATTAGATACGCAGTATTTT.

J is TRBJ1-6 and V is TRBV20-1, with 7 bases lining up with TRBD1. The trim removed 6 bases at V and 4 bases at J, leaving 12 bases unmatched. CDR1 is DFQATT, CDR2 SNEGSKA, per germline (reference sequence). The CDR3 sequence is 16 residues long. CDR3 DNA sequence: TGCAGTGCCCCTGTCCCTTCAGGGGGGTATAATTCACCCCTCCACTTT. It is translated as CSAPVPSGGYNSPLHF.

This chain connects TRBV2 to TRBJ2-5, with 12 positions matching TRBD2. The junction had 13 bases not matched to a gene; V was cut back by 4 bases and J by 4 bases. Germline CDR1 and CDR2: SNHLY and FYNNEI. The CDR3 sequence is 18 residues long. In DNA, the CDR3 is TGTGCCAGCAGTGCGCCTAGCGGGGGGGCAGTGGTGAGAGAGACCCAGTACTTC. Encoded protein: CASSAPSGGAVVRETQYF.

Only a few counts were recorded for this clonotype. V gene TRBV20-1 combines with J gene TRBJ2-7, with D possibly being TRBD1 (5 bases). The length of the CDR3 is 14 residues. The germline V gene has CDR1 DFQATT and CDR2 SNEGSKA (reference sequence). Written as DNA, the CDR3 is TGCAGCGCAACCTATTCCAGGGATTCCTACGAGCAGTACTTC. It yields the protein CSATYSRDSYEQYF.

V usage is TRBV20-1 and J usage is TRBJ2-2, with D perhaps TRBD2 (6 bases). This CDR3 contains 13 residues. Per the germline V gene, CDR1 is DFQATT and CDR2 is SNEGSKA (reference sequence). Trimming stripped 0 bases from V and 10 bases from J, with 12 bases between. Here the CDR3 reads CSARDMGRPELFF. CDR3 DNA sequence: TGCAGTGCTAGAGATATGGGGAGGCCGGAGCTGTTTTTT.

This sequence joins TRBV28 and TRBJ1-3, with D tentatively TRBD1 (5 bases). The V end lost 6 bases, the J end lost 0 bases, and 18 bases lay between the germline ends. CDR3 length: 17 residues. The germline V gene has CDR1 MDHEN and CDR2 SYDVKM. This CDR3 reads CASRTMGGFRSGNTIYF. The CDR3 region has the DNA TGTGCCAGCAGGACTATGGGGGGGTTCCGCTCTGGAAACACCATATATTTT.

The chain employs TRBV20-1 and TRBJ2-2; TRBD2 matches at 8 bases. The V and J ends lost 1 base and 5 bases, in that order; junction bases with no gene match: 3. Germline V gene sequence: CDR1 DFQATT, CDR2 SNEGSKA (reference sequence). The CDR3 runs 14 residues. The CDR3 DNA is TGCAGTGCTAGAGTAGCGGGAAAGACCGGGGAGCTGTTTTTT. Translation gives CSARVAGKTGELFF.

Details on this clonotype: Mismatch with germline at one junction end may stem from a read error. This chain connects TRBV19 to TRBJ1-2; 8 positions agree with TRBD1. CDR1 and CDR2 from the germline V gene are LNHDA and SQIVND (reference sequence). The CDR3 is 14 residues long. The CDR3 DNA is TGTGCCAGTAGGGTGCAGGGGGCTAATTATGGCTACACCTTC. Encoded protein: CASRVQGANYGYTF. The full variable domain, completed using reference TRBV19 and TRBJ1-2, is DGGITQSPKYLFRKEGQNVTLSCEQNLNHDAMYWYRQDPGQGLRLIYYSQIVNDFQKGDIAEGYSVSREKKESFPLTVTSAQKNPTAFYLCASRVQGANYGYTFGSGTRLTVV.

The V and J genes are TRBV14 and TRBJ1-1; D is uncertain. This CDR3 is built from 14 residues. Trimming removed 4 bases from V and 0 bases from J, with 9 bases in between. Looked up from germline, CDR1 is SGHDN and CDR2 is FVKESK. The CDR3 DNA follows: TGTGCCAGCAGCCGACGGAGTTTGAACACTGAAGCTTTCTTT. Protein: CASSRRSLNTEAFF.

The chain links TRBV19 to TRBJ2-7, with a possible D match to TRBD1 (6 bases). Germline V gene sequence: CDR1 LNHDA, CDR2 SQIVND (reference sequence). The CDR3 consists of 15 residues. Trimming removed 4 bases at V and 3 bases at J, with 16 bases between. The CDR3 here is CASSTTGQLDYEQYF. Written as DNA, the CDR3 is TGTGCCAGTAGTACAACAGGACAGTTAGACTACGAGCAGTACTTC.

The rearrangement uses TRBV7-9 and TRBJ1-2, with 7 bases lining up with TRBD1. V shed 0 bases and J 4 bases; nucleotides not matched to a gene: 5. The CDR3 is 15 amino acids. CDR1 is SEHNR and CDR2 is FQNEAQ in the germline V gene (reference sequence). Here the CDR3 DNA reads TGTGCCAGCAGCTTAGCCGGACAGGCGTTCTATGGCTACACCTTC. Translating gives CASSLAGQAFYGYTF.

The V and J genes are TRBV7-2 and TRBJ1-5, with D perhaps matching TRBD1 (6 bases). This CDR3 contains 15 residues. V was pared by 1 base and J by 3 bases, with 10 bases between. The germline V gene encodes CDR1 SGHTA and CDR2 FQGNSA. The CDR3 DNA sequence: TGTGCCAGCAGCTTAGACAGGGCCCCCAATCAGCCCCAGCATTTT. Translated: CASSLDRAPNQPQHF.

J is TRBJ1-1 and V is TRBV11-3; perhaps TRBD1 as D (5 bases). The germline V gene encodes CDR1 SGHNT and CDR2 YENEEA. With 1 base removed from V and 4 bases from J, the gap between germline ends came to 10 bases. CDR3 size: 14 residues. CDR3 region: CASSLGGEGTEAFF. CDR3 bases: TGTGCCAGCAGCTTAGGAGGGGAAGGCACTGAAGCTTTCTTT.

The J gene is TRBJ1-6, the V gene TRBV7-2; 7 bases align to TRBD1. With V trimmed by 1 base and J by 10 bases, 1 base remained unmatched. CDR1 SGHTA and CDR2 FQGNSA come from the germline V gene. The CDR3 contains 13 residues. The CDR3 sequence is CASSLGQGSPLHF. In DNA form, the CDR3 reads TGTGCCAGCAGCTTAGGACAGGGCTCACCCCTCCACTTT.